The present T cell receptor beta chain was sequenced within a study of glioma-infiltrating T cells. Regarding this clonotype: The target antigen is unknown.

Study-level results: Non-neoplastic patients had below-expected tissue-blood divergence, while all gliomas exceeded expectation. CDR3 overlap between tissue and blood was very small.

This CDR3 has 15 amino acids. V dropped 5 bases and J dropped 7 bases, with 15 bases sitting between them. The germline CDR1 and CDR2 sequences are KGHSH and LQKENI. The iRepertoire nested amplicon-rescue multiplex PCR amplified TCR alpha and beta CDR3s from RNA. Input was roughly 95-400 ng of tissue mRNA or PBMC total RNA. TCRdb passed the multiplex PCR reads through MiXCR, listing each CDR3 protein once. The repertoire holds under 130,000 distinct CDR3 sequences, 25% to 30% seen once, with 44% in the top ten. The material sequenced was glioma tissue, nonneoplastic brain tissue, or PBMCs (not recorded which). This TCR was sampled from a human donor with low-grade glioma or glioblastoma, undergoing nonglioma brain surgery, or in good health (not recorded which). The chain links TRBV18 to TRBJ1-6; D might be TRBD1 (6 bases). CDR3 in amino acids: CASSMTLQGNSPLHF. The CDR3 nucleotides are TGTGCCAGCTCAATGACCCTACAGGGAAATTCACCCCTCCACTTT. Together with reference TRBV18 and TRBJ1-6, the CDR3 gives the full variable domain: NAGVMQNPRHLVRRRGQEARLRCSPMKGHSHVYWYRQLPEEGLKFMVYLQKENIIDESGMPKERFSAEFPKEGPSILRIQQVVRGDSAAYFCASSMTLQGNSPLHFGNGTRLTVT.